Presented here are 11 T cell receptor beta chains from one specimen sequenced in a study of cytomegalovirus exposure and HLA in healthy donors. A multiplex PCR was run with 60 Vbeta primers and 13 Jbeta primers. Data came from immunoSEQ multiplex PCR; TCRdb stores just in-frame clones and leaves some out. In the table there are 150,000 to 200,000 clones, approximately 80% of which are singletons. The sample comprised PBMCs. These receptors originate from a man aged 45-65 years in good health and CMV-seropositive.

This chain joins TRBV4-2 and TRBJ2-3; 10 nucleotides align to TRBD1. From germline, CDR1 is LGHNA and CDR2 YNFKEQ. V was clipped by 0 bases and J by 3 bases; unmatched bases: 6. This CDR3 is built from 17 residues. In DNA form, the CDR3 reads TGTGCCAGCAGCCAAGATTACAGGACAGGGGGAACAGATACGCAGTATTTT. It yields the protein CASSQDYRTGGTDTQYF.

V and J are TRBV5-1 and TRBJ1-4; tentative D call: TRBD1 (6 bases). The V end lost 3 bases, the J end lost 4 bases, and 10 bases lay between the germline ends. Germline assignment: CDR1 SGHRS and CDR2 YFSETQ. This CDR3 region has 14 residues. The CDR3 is CASSSTGINEKLFF. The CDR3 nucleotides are TGCGCCAGCAGCTCGACAGGTATTAATGAAAAACTGTTTTTT.

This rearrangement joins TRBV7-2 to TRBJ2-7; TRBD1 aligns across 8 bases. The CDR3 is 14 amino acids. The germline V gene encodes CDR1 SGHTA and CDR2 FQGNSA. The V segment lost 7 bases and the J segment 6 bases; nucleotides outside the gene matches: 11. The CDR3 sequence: CASTTDRGPFEQYF. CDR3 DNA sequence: TGTGCCAGCACCACCGACAGGGGCCCTTTCGAGCAGTACTTC.

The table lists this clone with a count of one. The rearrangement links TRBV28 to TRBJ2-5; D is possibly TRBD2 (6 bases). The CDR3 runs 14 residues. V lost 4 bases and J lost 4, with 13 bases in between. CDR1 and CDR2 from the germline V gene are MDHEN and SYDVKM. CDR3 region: CASSSAGLGETQYF. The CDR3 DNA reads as TGTGCCAGCAGTTCAGCGGGTTTGGGAGAGACCCAGTACTTC.

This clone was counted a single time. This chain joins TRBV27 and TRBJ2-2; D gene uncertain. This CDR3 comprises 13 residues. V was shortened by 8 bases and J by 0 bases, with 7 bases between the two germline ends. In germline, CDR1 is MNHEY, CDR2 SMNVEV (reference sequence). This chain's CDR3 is CASVGANTGELFF. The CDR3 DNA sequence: TGTGCCAGCGTGGGCGCGAACACCGGGGAGCTGTTTTTT.

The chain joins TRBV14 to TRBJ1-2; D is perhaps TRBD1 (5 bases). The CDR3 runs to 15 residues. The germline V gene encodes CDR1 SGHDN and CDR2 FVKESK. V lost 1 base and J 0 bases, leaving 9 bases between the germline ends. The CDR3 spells CASSQVQGANYGYTF. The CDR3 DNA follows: TGTGCCAGCAGCCAAGTCCAGGGTGCTAACTATGGCTACACCTTC.

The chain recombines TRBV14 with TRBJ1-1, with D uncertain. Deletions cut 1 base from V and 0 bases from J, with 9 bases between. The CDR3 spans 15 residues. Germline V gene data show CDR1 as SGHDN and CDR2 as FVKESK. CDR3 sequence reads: CASSQGPQLNTEAFF. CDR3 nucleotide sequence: TGTGCCAGCAGCCAAGGTCCCCAGTTGAACACTGAAGCTTTCTTT.

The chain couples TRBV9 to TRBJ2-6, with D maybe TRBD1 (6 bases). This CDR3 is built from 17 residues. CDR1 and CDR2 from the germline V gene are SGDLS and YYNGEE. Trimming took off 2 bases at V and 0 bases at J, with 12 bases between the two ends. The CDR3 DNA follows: TGTGCCAGCAGCGTGTCCACAGGGCCCTCTGGGGCCAACGTCCTGACTTTC. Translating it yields CASSVSTGPSGANVLTF.

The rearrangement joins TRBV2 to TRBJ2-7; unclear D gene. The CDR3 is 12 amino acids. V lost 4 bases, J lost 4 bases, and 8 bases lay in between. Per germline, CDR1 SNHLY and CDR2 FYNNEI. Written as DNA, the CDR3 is TGTGCCAGCAGTGTTGAGGTTTACGAGCAGTACTTC. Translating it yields CASSVEVYEQYF. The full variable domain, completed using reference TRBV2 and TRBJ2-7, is EPEVTQTPSHQVTQMGQEVILRCVPISNHLYFYWYRQILGQKVEFLVSFYNNEISEKSEIFDDQFSVERPDGSNFTLKIRSTKLEDSAMYFCASSVEVYEQYFGPGTRLTVT.

Here the CDR3 reads CASSARQGPYNEQFF. CDR3 nucleotides: TGTGCCAGCAGTGCTAGACAGGGCCCCTACAATGAGCAGTTCTTC. This rearrangement joins TRBV25-1 to TRBJ2-1; 7 nucleotides match TRBD1. The germline V gene has CDR1 MGHDK and CDR2 SYGVNS. CDR3 length: 15 amino acids. V lost 4 bases, J lost 2 bases, and 5 bases stayed unmatched.

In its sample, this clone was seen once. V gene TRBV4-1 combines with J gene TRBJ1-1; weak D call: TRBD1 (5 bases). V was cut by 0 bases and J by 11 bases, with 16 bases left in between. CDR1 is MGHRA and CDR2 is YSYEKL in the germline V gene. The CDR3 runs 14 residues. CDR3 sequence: CASSQEGWPGEAFF. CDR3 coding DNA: TGCGCCAGCAGCCAAGAAGGCTGGCCGGGGGAGGCTTTCTTT.